This T cell receptor beta chain emerged from a study of T cell changes during pregnancy in multiple sclerosis. The method was immunoSEQ multiplex PCR; TCRdb's version includes in-frame clones alone and lacks a portion of them. The table has just under 65,000 clones, 91% seen once. Germline-derived CDR1 and CDR2 are LGHNA and YSLEER. Trimming cost V 0 bases and J 2 bases, with 8 bases left between them. The CDR3 covers 15 residues. This clone was counted once. The sequenced sample was peripheral blood, obtained after pregnancy. The gene calls are TRBV4-3 and TRBJ1-3; D ambiguous. The origin of this receptor is a female donor in good health, enrolled as a control in a pregnancy study. The CDR3 loop reads CASSQDAAAGNTIYF. The CDR3 DNA reads TGCGCCAGCAGCCAAGATGCGGCGGCTGGAAACACCATATATTTT.